This T cell receptor beta chain was documented in a study of shared clonotypes between healthy human individuals. Positively selected for CCR7, the CD45RO-negative cells used as naive CD8 cells excluded terminally differentiated effector memory CD45RA+ cells. Notes on the study in general: Blood alone was sampled, and tissue repertoires likely differ. Relative to memory subsets, naive subsets generally showed larger estimated richness.

Sorted-subset replicate PCR reactions were performed with approximately 180 ng DNA, corresponding to about 32,000 T cell genomes. Data came from immunoSEQ multiplex PCR; TCRdb stores just in-frame clones and leaves some out. The data show some 2,000,000 clones, with less than 95% seen just once and around 1.1% held by the top ten. This CDR3 is built from 13 residues. The germline V gene has CDR1 SEHNR and CDR2 FQNEAQ (reference sequence). V was shortened by 5 bases and J by 5 bases, with 13 bases between the two germline ends. This clone was observed a single time. Its matching antigen is unknown. This TCR was recovered from a man between 18 and 29 years old in good health. Sequenced input: naive CD8+ T cells sorted from blood. The rearrangement uses TRBV7-9 and TRBJ2-7, with TRBD2 as a possible D gene (7 bases). The CDR3 is CASSPMGGHEQYF. CDR3 in DNA: TGTGCCAGCAGCCCGATGGGGGGGCACGAGCAGTACTTC.